The 5 T cell receptor beta chains below come from one sample, sequenced in a study of T cell repertoires in cytomegalovirus infection. TCRdb independently ran MiXCR on the reads; one entry per CDR3 protein. The sample has 40,000 to 55,000 distinct CDR3 sequences; over 20% are singletons. Their cognate antigens are unknown. The sequences come from CD8+ T cells from cultured PBMCs, collected from culture after CMV antigen stimulation. The receptors come from a human donor in good health (CMV status not recorded). Some clones in this sample may be carry-over from other donors' samples.

The V and J genes are TRBV6-5 and TRBJ1-2; D gene uncertain. The CDR3 length is 14 residues. The V gene lost 8 bases and the J gene lost 6 bases, with 19 bases spanning the gap. Germline lookup yields CDR1 MNHEY and CDR2 SVGAGI. CDR3 DNA sequence: TGTGCCAGCCAAAACGGCGGAGGGCGTGATGGCTACACCTTC. This encodes CASQNGGGRDGYTF.

This chain uses TRBV5-5 with TRBJ2-1; 11 nucleotides match TRBD2. V shed 1 base, J shed 8 bases, and the junction held 5 bases outside the gene matches. In germline, CDR1 is SGHKS, CDR2 YYEKEE (reference sequence). The CDR3 has 15 residues. CDR3 loop: CASSLRLAGFDEQFF. The CDR3 nucleotides are TGTGCCAGCAGCTTGCGACTAGCGGGATTCGATGAGCAGTTCTTC.

This clonotype has only a few counts. This chain connects TRBV30 to TRBJ2-3, with a weak D call TRBD1 (5 bases). The germline V and J ends were trimmed by 0 bases and 0 bases, with 13 bases remaining between them. This CDR3 region has 16 residues. Germline V lookup: CDR1 GTSNPN, CDR2 SVGIG (reference sequence). CDR3 amino acids: CAWSVRQSVSTDTQYF. CDR3 nucleotides: TGTGCCTGGAGTGTAAGACAGTCGGTTAGCACAGATACGCAGTATTTT.

V and J are TRBV10-3 and TRBJ1-1; D not certain. The V and J ends lost 5 bases and 7 bases respectively, with 17 bases between them. The CDR3 runs 14 residues. The germline CDR1 and CDR2 sequences are ENHRY and SYGVKD. The CDR3 here is CAISLDSTSVEAFF. The DNA of the CDR3 is TGTGCCATCAGTCTGGATTCGACTTCGGTTGAAGCTTTCTTT.

This clonotype was counted a few times. This sequence joins TRBV7-9 and TRBJ1-2; D is possibly TRBD1 (6 bases). Germline CDR1 reads SEHNR; CDR2 reads FQNEAQ (reference sequence). The CDR3 runs 16 residues. Between the trimmed V and J ends, which lost 2 bases and 8 bases, there was a span of 21 bases. CDR3 nucleotide sequence: TGTGCCAGCAGCTTATCAGGGGACGAGGACGAGCGGGGCTACACCTTC. This codes for CASSLSGDEDERGYTF.